The sequence of this T cell receptor beta chain was determined in a study of beta chain features in type 1 diabetes. Overall study findings and caveats: Type 1 diabetes patients had TCRB CDR3s that were shorter (moderately but significantly so) in all four CD4+ subsets. In comparison with healthy donors, patients had naive, central memory and Treg TCRB repertoires that appeared more similar. Any HLA-type effect on TCRB rearrangement remained unresolved here. More deletions and fewer insertions at VDJ junctions were found in patients with type 1 diabetes.

Germline CDR1 SGHNT, CDR2 YYREEE (reference sequence). This CDR3 is built from 17 residues. J was trimmed by 4 bases and V by 0 bases; bases with no gene match: 9. In its sample, this clone was seen a few times. Its antigen is undetermined. cDNA synthesis used the whole RNA isolate, giving expressed TCRB sequences. Mean read depth for naive, central memory and regulatory T cell samples was about 3.6 million reads. This table comes from immunoSEQ multiplex PCR, and its TCRdb copy is limited to in-frame clones, with some not included. Of 240,000 or so clones in the sample, approximately 13% were seen once.

The sample was naive CD4+ T cells from blood. The clonotype was recovered from a man aged 25-45 years with type 1 diabetes. The genes are TRBV5-4 and TRBJ1-2; 10 bases line up with TRBD1. The CDR3 is CASSLGTGGRPSYGYTF. The CDR3 nucleotides are TGTGCCAGCAGCTTGGGGACAGGGGGGCGGCCTAGCTATGGCTACACCTTC.